This T cell receptor (beta chain) was sequenced for a study of T cells after yellow fever vaccination (dated by TCRdb to between 2019 and 2020). Regarding the research as a whole: Libraries from fractions with low cell numbers were prepared with the SMART-Seq v4 Ultra Low Input RNA kit. Two healthy male donors, one aged 18 to 30 and one aged 30 to 40 years, were included in the cohort. To follow T-cell clones before and after both primary and booster YFV17D yellow fever vaccination, bulk TCR alpha and beta repertoires underwent longitudinal sequencing. Blood samples were taken at several timepoints before and after primary and secondary immunization, and bulk PBMC replicates and cell subsets were isolated.

Between the V and J ends, shortened by 1 base and 10 bases respectively, the junction contains 7 bases. From the cysteine up to the phenylalanine, the CDR3 has a length of 11 residues. Only CDR3 DNA remains: 33 bases, in frame from the first base. From the germline V gene, CDR1 is SGHDN and CDR2 is FVKESK. Taken with the paper, the label for treatment or condition translates to: live attenuated yellow fever vaccine strain. A standard Ficoll-Paque protocol was used to isolate PBMCs from peripheral blood. Dynabeads CD4 and CD8 positive selection kits were used to isolate the CD4 and CD8 T-cell fractions. TriZol was used to extract RNA from bulk PBMCs, from CD4 and CD8 fractions, and from dextramer-positive and dextramer-negative fractions. This clonotype came up a few times. There is no known antigen for this receptor. The record has no base qualities; no much larger clone is one base away. Results and caveats for the whole study, not just this receptor: FACS-sorted repertoires could contain abundant contaminating clonotypes from the bulk population, so computational filtering was required. A small share of clonotypes occurred in both CD4 and CD8 compartments, likely arising from convergent recombination. After the booster, most of the clones that had expanded following primary vaccination were detected again (approximately 96% of CD4 and roughly 90% of CD8), which suggests that memory was broadly maintained. Compared with the primary T-cell response, the secondary T-cell response was faster but weaker, reaching its peak on day 5 rather than on day 15. The study included only a couple of donors, which limits how far the findings can be generalized.

The listed sequencing device is Illumina NovaSeq 6000. TCR cDNA was synthesized by 5'RACE template switching, which introduced a universal primer site and unique molecular identifiers. Priming for cDNA synthesis came from both the TCR alpha and TCR beta constant segments. Library amplification involved two PCR steps, and the second step added sample barcodes and sequencing adapters. Sequencing of the libraries was done on either Illumina HiSeq 2500 (2x100 bp) or NovaSeq (2x150 bp). The paper's processing steps were these. Reads were demultiplexed and collapsed into UMI consensus sequences with MIGEC, and V(D)J alignment was performed with MiXCR. Using edgeR on replicate PBMC samples, clonotypes were called vaccine-responding if FDR was below 0.01 and the log2 fold change was above 5 up to day 15. Each bulk clonotype was labeled CD4 or CD8 based on which sequenced repertoire, CD4 or CD8, contained the clonotype at higher abundance. The public sequencing data were trimmed at Q25 with fastp and processed into clonotypes with MiXCR by TCRdb, which kept only in-frame beta chains. For every CDR3 protein sequence, its rows merge into one entry that carries the most common genes and DNA. The V and J calls here are based on TCRdb, not the publication. This sample has about 340,000 distinct CDR3 sequences in its table, and under 15% of those were observed once. More than 3% of the sample is in the top ten clones.

Sequenced material: CD4+ T cells sorted from PBMCs, taken 15 days after the yellow fever booster vaccination. The chain couples TRBV14 to TRBJ1-2, with no confident D gene call. The sequence came from a man younger than 35 who received the YFV17D yellow fever vaccine. In nucleotides, the sequence is TGTGCCAGCAGCCAAGGAGGCCTCTACACCTTC. It is translated as CASSQGGLYTF.